This T cell receptor beta chain originates from a study of blood T cell repertoires in COVID-19. Study summary: Acute-phase and convalescent COVID-19 samples originated in the United States, Italy and Spain. The analysed material was cDNA or gDNA that came from T cells, B-cell-depleted T cells, or PBMCs.

In the authors' methods: Amplification from reference gene primers served as the basis for estimated nucleated cell counts. Libraries were prepared by immunoSEQ multiplex PCR; TCRdb keeps only in-frame clonotypes and omits some of them. Clone size and V and J calls were adopted from that table, with D and trimming inferred from the DNA. The data contain roughly 88,000 clones, around 90% of them singletons. The germline gives CDR1 SEHNR, CDR2 FQNEAQ (reference sequence). The CDR3 has 14 residues. The V end was cut by 0 bases, the J end by 5 bases, with 7 bases between. The chain carries TRBV7-9 and TRBJ1-4; perhaps TRBD1 as D (5 bases). The receptor was isolated from a woman aged 60-75 years with COVID-19, enrolled during active disease. Sequencing was carried out using peripheral blood. The CDR3 DNA is TGTGCCAGCAGCTTAGCGTCAGGGAATGAAAAACTGTTTTTT. This codes for CASSLASGNEKLFF.